The next 13 T cell receptor beta chains were all read from a single sample in a study of T cells in localized non-small cell lung cancer. Libraries were prepared by immunoSEQ multiplex PCR; TCRdb keeps only in-frame clonotypes and omits some of them. The sample includes about 52,000 clones, about nine tenths seen only once; the top ten take 15% to 20%. The specimen comprised peripheral blood, sampled before any cancer treatment. Receptors originate from a male donor older than 55 with stage III squamous cell lung carcinoma.

The J gene is TRBJ2-1, the V gene TRBV27, with D hard to call. Germline-derived CDR1 and CDR2 are MNHEY and SMNVEV (reference sequence). The V and J ends lost 0 bases and 5 bases respectively, with 11 bases between them. This CDR3 region has 15 residues. CDR3 protein: CASSLSSNRHNEQFF. The CDR3 DNA is TGTGCCAGCAGTTTATCCTCAAATCGCCACAATGAGCAGTTCTTC.

The rearrangement joins TRBV6-1 to TRBJ2-5; perhaps TRBD1 as D (5 bases). The CDR3 has 15 residues. Germline CDR1 is MNHNS and CDR2 is SASEGT. Trimming left V 0 bases short and J 3 bases short, with 11 bases between. CDR3 DNA sequence: TGTGCCAGCAGTGAAGCGATCGGCAGGGAAGAGACCCAGTACTTC. Protein: CASSEAIGREETQYF.

This rearrangement joins TRBV19 to TRBJ2-3; no firm D call. CDR1 and CDR2 from the germline V gene are LNHDA and SQIVND (reference sequence). The length of the CDR3 is 13 residues. V gave up 9 bases and J gave up 2 bases, with 12 bases separating them. CDR3 bases: TGTGCCAGCACACAAGGGATCACAGATACGCAGTATTTT. Translating it yields CASTQGITDTQYF.

The chain joins TRBV4-3 to TRBJ1-5; 10 bases are a match to TRBD1. The V segment lost 3 bases and the J segment 7 bases; nucleotides outside the gene matches: 6. Germline CDR1 reads LGHNA; CDR2 reads YSLEER. This CDR3 has 15 residues. The CDR3 region has the DNA TGCGCCAGCAGCCAGGAGACAGGGGGCCGGCAGCCCCAGCATTTT. Protein sequence: CASSQETGGRQPQHF.

This chain uses TRBV9 with TRBJ2-3; D call uncertain. Per the germline V gene, CDR1 is SGDLS and CDR2 is YYNGEE. Trimming cost V 2 bases and J 5 bases, with 6 bases left between them. This CDR3 is 12 amino acids long. CDR3 DNA sequence: TGTGCCAGCAGCGTCGACCGAGATACGCAGTATTTT. The encoded protein is CASSVDRDTQYF.

This chain connects TRBV11-2 to TRBJ2-7; 7 positions agree with TRBD1. Germline-derived CDR1 and CDR2 are SGHAT and FQNNGV. The CDR3 has 15 residues. The V and J ends lost 5 bases and 1 base, in that order; junction bases with no gene match: 8. The CDR3 sequence: CASSPRRTGSYEQYF. The DNA for the CDR3 is TGTGCCAGCAGCCCGAGGCGGACAGGATCCTACGAGCAGTACTTC. Full variable domain (missing parts from reference TRBV11-2 and TRBJ2-7): EAGVAQSPRYKIIEKRQSVAFWCNPISGHATLYWYQQILGQGPKLLIQFQNNGVVDDSQLPKDRFSAERLKGVDSTLKIQPAKLEDSAVYLCASSPRRTGSYEQYFGPGTRLTVT.

This chain joins TRBV5-1 and TRBJ1-4; D is uncertain. The length of the CDR3 is 13 residues. Germline V CDR1 and CDR2: SGHRS, YFSETQ. V was cut by 2 bases and J by 16 bases, with 18 bases left in between. DNA for the CDR3: TGCGCCAGCAGCTTACTTAGTGAGGCCGCGCGGTTTTTT. This translates into CASSLLSEAARFF.

This clone was observed a few times. The rearrangement uses TRBV18 and TRBJ1-1; 9 bases map to TRBD1. Germline CDR1 is KGHSH and CDR2 is LQKENI. The CDR3 sequence is 13 residues long. The trim removed 9 bases at V and 1 base at J, leaving 3 bases unmatched. The CDR3 nucleotides read TGTGCCAGTCTACAGGGGGCGAACACTGAAGCTTTCTTT. Residues: CASLQGANTEAFF.

The chain employs TRBV6-5 and TRBJ2-3; possible D gene TRBD2, 5 bases. CDR1 MNHEY and CDR2 SVGAGI come from the germline V gene. This CDR3 has 14 residues. Trimming removed 4 bases at V and 4 bases at J, with 12 bases between. In DNA form, the CDR3 reads TGTGCCAGCAGTTCGGGCTCGGGGTCAGATACGCAGTATTTT. Residues: CASSSGSGSDTQYF.

V and J are TRBV5-8 and TRBJ2-5, with 8 positions matching TRBD1. The V and J ends lost 2 bases and 5 bases, in that order; junction bases with no gene match: 8. Germline V CDR1 and CDR2: SGHTS, YDEGEE. This CDR3 has 15 residues. Here the CDR3 reads CASSLGRGRLETQYF. CDR3 DNA sequence: TGTGCCAGCAGCTTAGGCAGGGGGCGCTTGGAGACCCAGTACTTC.

This chain uses TRBV11-2 with TRBJ2-5; no reliable D call. Trimming removed 1 base at V and 3 bases at J, with 9 bases between. Germline V gene data show CDR1 as SGHAT and CDR2 as FQNNGV. CDR3 length: 14 amino acids. The CDR3 region has the DNA TGTGCCAGCAGCTTAGTGGGGTGGAAAGAGACCCAGTACTTC. This codes for CASSLVGWKETQYF. Looking up the rest from reference TRBV11-2 and TRBJ2-5 gives the full variable domain: EAGVAQSPRYKIIEKRQSVAFWCNPISGHATLYWYQQILGQGPKLLIQFQNNGVVDDSQLPKDRFSAERLKGVDSTLKIQPAKLEDSAVYLCASSLVGWKETQYFGPGTRLLVL.

This chain connects TRBV18 to TRBJ1-1, with TRBD1 as a possible D gene (6 bases). CDR3 length: 14 residues. Germline V gene sequence: CDR1 KGHSH, CDR2 LQKENI. The V and J ends lost 5 bases and 4 bases respectively, with 14 bases between them. The CDR3 protein is CASSKSTGLTEAFF. The CDR3 DNA reads TGTGCCAGCTCAAAGTCGACAGGTCTCACTGAAGCTTTCTTT.

V usage is TRBV6-6 and J usage is TRBJ2-3; D remains unclear. The length of the CDR3 is 13 residues. Trimming stripped 2 bases from V and 3 bases from J, with 6 bases between. The V gene's germline CDR1 is MNHNY and CDR2 SVGAGI (reference sequence). The DNA of the CDR3 is TGTGCCAGCAGTTACGCAGGTACAGATACGCAGTATTTT. Translating it yields CASSYAGTDTQYF.